Listed here are 24 T cell receptor beta chains from one sample, sequenced in a study of blood T cells in healthy people across ages. Then a second PCR, running roughly 7 to 11 cycles, was carried out with a sample-barcoded 5' primer and a J-beta primer mix. TCRdb redid the calling of the 5' RACE reads with MiXCR, one entry per CDR3 protein. The table lists hundreds of thousands of distinct CDR3 sequences, about 30% of them singletons. The source material was blood. The source of these receptors is an elderly woman in good health.

Ten or more counts support this clonotype. The V gene is TRBV6-2 or TRBV6-3, the J gene TRBJ2-7, with D possibly matching TRBD2 (6 bases). CDR1 is MNHEY and CDR2 is SVGEGT in the germline V gene. Between the trimmed V and J ends, which lost 9 bases and 1 base, there was a span of 16 bases. This CDR3 has 14 amino acids. The CDR3 reads CASRGILPSYEQYF. In DNA, the CDR3 is TGTGCCAGTCGGGGGATACTCCCATCCTACGAGCAGTACTTC.

The CDR3 DNA reads as TGCAGTGGGCATCGGGACTGGGGCTCCTACGAGCAGTACTTC. Amino acid sequence: CSGHRDWGSYEQYF. V and J are TRBV20-1 and TRBJ2-5; TRBD2 is a possible D gene (6 bases). The assigned J gene may be wrong: the sequence end matches TRBJ2-7 better. This CDR3 has 14 amino acids. Germline lookup yields CDR1 DFQATT and CDR2 SNEGSKA (reference sequence).

In this sample, this clonotype turned up many times. This rearrangement joins TRBV18 to TRBJ2-7; no clear D. Germline V gene lookup returns CDR1 KGHSH and CDR2 LQKENI. CDR3 length: 13 residues. V was trimmed by 1 base and J by 4 bases, leaving 8 bases between them. The CDR3 loop is CASSPQREYEQYF. DNA of the CDR3: TGTGCCAGCTCACCACAGCGAGAATACGAGCAGTACTTC.

Many counts were recorded for this clonotype. The chain has TRBV6-5 and TRBJ2-1; possibly TRBD2 for D (6 bases). The ends were cut back, 7 bases at V and 5 bases at J, with 15 bases in the middle. This CDR3 region has 14 residues. In germline, CDR1 is MNHEY, CDR2 SVGAGI. In DNA form, the CDR3 reads TGTGCCAGCACTTCGGGACTTAGTAACAATGAGCAGTTCTTC. Translating it yields CASTSGLSNNEQFF.

This clonotype has more than one count but fewer than ten. The V and J genes are TRBV4-2 and TRBJ1-4; possibly TRBD1 for D (6 bases). CDR3 length: 16 residues. Looked up from germline, CDR1 is LGHNA and CDR2 is YNFKEQ. The V and J ends lost 2 bases and 5 bases respectively, with 15 bases between them. The CDR3 sequence is CASSQRGGSPNEKLFF. The CDR3 DNA follows: TGTGCCAGCAGCCAAAGGGGGGGCAGTCCGAATGAAAAACTGTTTTTT.

The gene calls are TRBV6-1 and TRBJ2-5; 11 nucleotides align to TRBD2. Germline lookup yields CDR1 MNHNS and CDR2 SASEGT. V lost 8 bases, J lost 4 bases, and 15 bases stayed unmatched. This CDR3 spans 17 amino acids. CDR3 nucleotides: TGTGCCAGCCAAAAGGGCACTAGCGGGGGCTTCAGAGAGACCCAGTACTTC. It is translated as CASQKGTSGGFRETQYF.

This clonotype was observed at least ten times. This rearrangement joins TRBV7-2 to TRBJ2-5; 9 positions agree with TRBD2. The CDR3 consists of 16 residues. J gave up 9 bases and V 0 bases, and 11 bases lay outside the gene matches. Germline CDR1 is SGHTA and CDR2 is FQGNSA. The CDR3 spells CASSLAPAGGQGAQYF. CDR3 in DNA: TGTGCCAGCAGCTTAGCGCCAGCGGGGGGCCAAGGGGCCCAGTACTTC. Variable domain in full (rest from reference TRBV7-2 and TRBJ2-5): GAGVSQSPSNKVTEKGKDVELRCDPISGHTALYWYRQSLGQGLEFLIYFQGNSAPDKSGLPSDRFSAERTGGSVSTLTIQRTQQEDSAVYLCASSLAPAGGQGAQYFGPGTRLLVL.

The V gene is TRBV12-3 or TRBV12-4, the J gene TRBJ2-3; D remains ambiguous. The CDR3 runs 15 residues. The ends were cut back, 3 bases at V and 0 bases at J, with 10 bases in the middle. CDR3 sequence (DNA): TGTGCCAGCAGTTTCTGTGCGGTGAGCACAGATACGCAGTATTTT. This encodes CASSFCAVSTDTQYF.

The table lists this clonotype with many counts. Just one base apart from a much larger clone, this may be a read error. This rearrangement joins TRBV5-1 to TRBJ2-1; no clear D. The last part of the DNA fits TRBJ2-7 better; the J call may be wrong. The CDR3 has 15 residues. The germline V gene has CDR1 SGHRS and CDR2 YFSETQ. The CDR3 is CASSFGDSSYNEQYF. The CDR3 DNA follows: TGCGCCAGCAGCTTTGGCGATAGCTCCTACAATGAGCAGTACTTC.

The table lists this clonotype with a few counts. This rearrangement joins TRBV6-2 or TRBV6-3 to TRBJ1-1; D remains unclear. V was shortened by 5 bases and J by 9 bases, with 10 bases between the two germline ends. This CDR3 comprises 11 residues. The V gene's germline CDR1 is MNHEY and CDR2 SVGEGT. For the CDR3, the DNA is TGTGCCAGCAGTCGCGACATCCAAGCTTTCTTT. Translation: CASSRDIQAFF.

J is TRBJ2-5 and V is TRBV24-1; D remains unclear. The germline V gene has CDR1 KGHDR and CDR2 SFDVKD. The CDR3 has 15 residues. The germline V and J ends were trimmed by 5 bases and 1 base, with 13 bases remaining between them. DNA of the CDR3: TGTGCCACCAGTGGGCCTGTCGGATTCCAAGAGACCCAGTACTTC. Amino acids: CATSGPVGFQETQYF.

In the case of this clonotype: One base away lies a much larger clone, so this may be a sequencing read error. This CDR3 is missing its conserved last phenylalanine or tryptophan, likely due to a read error. This rearrangement joins TRBV6-1 to TRBJ2-7; the match to TRBD1 covers 7 bases. CDR1 is MNHNS, CDR2 SASEGT, per germline. The length of the CDR3 is 14 residues. V shed 7 bases, J shed 0 bases, and the junction held 6 bases outside the gene matches. CDR3 sequence (DNA): TGTGCCAGCACCCGACAGGGAAGCTCCTACGAGCAGTACTTA. Amino acids: CASTRQGSSYEQYL.

This clonotype has a count of ten or more. The genes are TRBV5-1 and TRBJ2-1; D is ambiguous. The CDR3 is made up of 15 amino acids. Trimming cost V 0 bases and J 5 bases, with 12 bases left between them. CDR1 SGHRS and CDR2 YFSETQ come from the germline V gene. The chain's CDR3 is CASSLGGLANNEQFF. The CDR3 DNA sequence: TGCGCCAGCAGCTTGGGTGGCCTGGCGAACAATGAGCAGTTCTTC.

A few counts support this clonotype. The gene calls are TRBV3-1 and TRBJ2-2; unclear D gene. The CDR3 is 14 residues long. V was shortened by 3 bases and J by 8 bases, with 13 bases between the two germline ends. Germline CDR1 LGHDT, CDR2 YNNKEL (reference sequence). CDR3 residues: CASSQLTPYGELFF. CDR3 DNA: TGTGCCAGCAGCCAGCTGACCCCCTATGGGGAGCTGTTTTTT.

In regard to this clonotype: This may be a read error, as it is one base from a much larger clone. The V gene is TRBV12-3 or TRBV12-4, the J gene TRBJ2-7; TRBD2 agrees at 11 bases. V shed 8 bases and J 3 bases; nucleotides not matched to a gene: 9. This CDR3 has 15 amino acids. CDR3 residues: CASPPIAGGIYEQYF. The CDR3 region has the DNA TGTGCCAGCCCCCCCATAGCGGGGGGGATCTACGAGCAGTACTTC.

This clonotype has only a few counts. The chain employs TRBV10-1 and TRBJ2-7, with D uncertain. The J call may be mistaken, given a closer DNA end match to TRBJ2-4. Germline CDR1 and CDR2: WNHNN and SYGVQD (reference sequence). The CDR3 loop spans 15 amino acids. This CDR3 reads CASSESYTSQNIQYF. CDR3 sequence (DNA): TGCGCCAGCAGTGAGAGTTACACGAGTCAAAACATTCAGTACTTC.

Points on this clonotype: This clone may be a read error of a much larger clone one base away. The CDR3 is CSALPGLASYEQYF. For the CDR3, the DNA is TGCAGTGCTTTGCCGGGACTAGCGTCCTACGAGCAGTACTTC. The chain carries TRBV20-1 and TRBJ2-7, with 10 bases that match TRBD2. With V trimmed by 5 bases and J by 1 base, 5 bases remained unmatched. The CDR3 runs to 14 residues. CDR1 is DFQATT, CDR2 SNEGSKA, per germline (reference sequence).

With regard to this clonotype: A read error may be the cause here, since a much bigger clone is one base away. This chain uses TRBV5-1 with TRBJ2-6, with TRBD2 identical over 8 bases. The V gene end was trimmed by 6 bases and the J gene end by 0 bases; junction bases not matched to a gene: 17. Germline V gene data show CDR1 as SGHRS and CDR2 as YFSETQ. CDR3 length equals 20 residues. The CDR3 is CASIRTAIMAGGSGANVLTF. The CDR3 bases are TGCGCCAGCATCAGAACTGCGATTATGGCGGGGGGCTCTGGGGCCAACGTCCTGACTTTC.

At least ten counts were recorded for this clonotype. This chain joins TRBV7-2 and TRBJ2-7; possible D gene TRBD2, 7 bases. The germline CDR1 and CDR2 sequences are SGHTA and FQGNSA. Trimming cost V 9 bases and J 2 bases, with 17 bases left between them. The CDR3 loop spans 14 amino acids. DNA for the CDR3: TGTGCCAGTACGGGCGGGGGCCTACCCTACGAGCAGTACTTC. The encoded protein is CASTGGGLPYEQYF.

The V and J genes are TRBV20-1 and TRBJ2-3, with 8 bases aligning to TRBD2. CDR3 length: 15 residues. Losses at the gene ends were 3 bases for V and 9 bases for J; bases not matched to a gene: 14. The V gene's germline CDR1 is DFQATT and CDR2 SNEGSKA (reference sequence). For the CDR3, the DNA is TGCAGTGCTAGTTCTGCCGGGGGGGCGTCGAGGACGCAGTATTTT. Amino acid sequence: CSASSAGGASRTQYF.

The rearrangement uses TRBV5-1 and TRBJ2-5; a weak D match, TRBD2 (6 bases). Germline CDR1 is SGHRS and CDR2 is YFSETQ. V was cut by 4 bases and J by 4 bases, with 17 bases left in between. This CDR3 region has 15 residues. CDR3 nucleotides: TGCGCCAGCAGCCGCTTTCCGGGAGCCGCAGAGACCCAGTACTTC. Protein product: CASSRFPGAAETQYF.

This clonotype showed up many times. The chain joins TRBV4-3 to TRBJ2-6; D gene ambiguous. The CDR3 is 15 amino acids. V shed 4 bases and J shed 5 bases, with 12 bases lying between them. Germline lookup yields CDR1 LGHNA and CDR2 YSLEER. CDR3 nucleotides: TGCGCCAGCAGCCGCACGGCGACATGGGCCAACGTCCTGACTTTC. Protein: CASSRTATWANVLTF.

This clonotype was picked up many times. The chain combines TRBV4-1 with TRBJ2-1; D is possibly TRBD1 or TRBD2 (5 bases each). Germline V CDR1 and CDR2: MGHRA, YSYEKL. Between the trimmed V and J ends, which lost 1 base and 4 bases, there was a span of 17 bases. The CDR3 extends over 17 amino acids. As DNA, the CDR3 is TGCGCCAGCAGCCAAGGAATGTCGAGGGGCTTATACAATGAGCAGTTCTTC. Protein product: CASSQGMSRGLYNEQFF.

This clonotype was counted ten times or more. This sequence joins TRBV12-3 or TRBV12-4 and TRBJ1-2; D is ambiguous. With 5 bases removed from V and 4 bases from J, the gap between germline ends came to 8 bases. The CDR3 has 12 amino acids. CDR3 coding DNA: TGTGCCAGCAGTGCCTCTGGCTATGGCTACACCTTC. Translated, it gives CASSASGYGYTF.